Reported below is one T cell receptor beta chain. The data were taken from a study of blood T cell repertoires in COVID-19. At the level of the study: The study drew acute and convalescent COVID-19 samples from the United States, Italy and Spain.

Clones were sequenced by immunoSEQ multiplex PCR, and TCRdb holds only the in-frame ones, with some missing. Here the sample spans more than 350,000 clones, 87% being singletons. After removal of 8 bases from V and 4 bases from J, the junction contained 11 bases not matched to a gene. This CDR3 has 16 residues. Germline assignment: CDR1 MDHEN and CDR2 SYDVKM. This clonotype was obtained from a woman younger than 45 with COVID-19, enrolled during active disease. What was sequenced was peripheral blood. The chain joins TRBV28 to TRBJ2-1, with 10 bases that match TRBD2. The CDR3: CASGRAGGLMYNEQFF. The CDR3 DNA is TGTGCCAGCGGAAGAGCGGGAGGGTTAATGTACAATGAGCAGTTCTTC.